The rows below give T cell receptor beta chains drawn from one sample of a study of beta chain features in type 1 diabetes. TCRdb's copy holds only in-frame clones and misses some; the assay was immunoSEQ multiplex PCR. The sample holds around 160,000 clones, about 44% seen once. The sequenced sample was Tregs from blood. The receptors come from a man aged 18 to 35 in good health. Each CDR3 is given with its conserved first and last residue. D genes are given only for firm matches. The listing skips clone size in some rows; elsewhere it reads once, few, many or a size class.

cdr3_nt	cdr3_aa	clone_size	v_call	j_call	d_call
TGTGCCAGTAGTCCCGGACAGGGATCAACTGAAGCTTTCTTT	CASSPGQGSTEAFF	NA	TRBV19	TRBJ1-1	TRBD1
TGTGCCAGCAGTTTATCGGTTGGCAGGGTGTACGAGCAGTACTTC	CASSLSVGRVYEQYF	NA	TRBV27	TRBJ2-7	NA
TGTGCCAGCAGCTTCACCGCTGGGGGGGATTCTAACTATGGCTACACCTTC	CASSFTAGGDSNYGYTF	few	TRBV7-2	TRBJ1-2	NA
TGTGCCAGCAGTATGGAGGACAGGAACAATGAGCAGTTCTTC	CASSMEDRNNEQFF	NA	TRBV28	TRBJ2-1	TRBD1
TGTGCCAGCAGCTACGGACTAGCGGAGTATAATGAGCAGTTCTTC	CASSYGLAEYNEQFF	NA	TRBV7-2	TRBJ2-1	TRBD2
TGCGCCAGCAGCCAGACAGGGAGAATCGACTATGGCTACACCTTC	CASSQTGRIDYGYTF	NA	TRBV4-1	TRBJ1-2	TRBD1
TGCAGCGTTGAAGGGGGGACAGGGGGCGTTGATGGCTACACCTTC	CSVEGGTGGVDGYTF	NA	TRBV29-1	TRBJ1-2	TRBD1
TGTGCCAGCAGTGACCGGGACAGGGGAGTGGAAAATGAGCAGTTCTTC	CASSDRDRGVENEQFF	NA	TRBV27	TRBJ2-1	TRBD1
TGTGCCAGCAGCCAAGATAGAGTCAGGGGGGTAACCGGGGAGCTGTTTTTT	CASSQDRVRGVTGELFF	few	TRBV4-2	TRBJ2-2	NA
TGTGCCAGCTCACCGCAGGGTTTGACAGATACGCAGTATTTT	CASSPQGLTDTQYF	few	TRBV18	TRBJ2-3	NA
TGTGCCAGCCGACCACCAGGGGGCTATGGCTACACCTTC	CASRPPGGYGYTF	NA	TRBV28	TRBJ1-2	TRBD1
TGTGCCAGCAGTGAAAGGGGAGCGGGCACCGGGGAGCTGTTTTTT	CASSERGAGTGELFF	NA	TRBV25-1	TRBJ2-2	NA
TGCGCCAGCTCAAGAGGTTTCCAGGGGACCTACAATGAGCAGTTCTTC	CASSRGFQGTYNEQFF	few	TRBV4-3	TRBJ2-1	NA
TGTGCCAGCACCCTGGCCCGGAGTAACTATGGCTACACCTTC	CASTLARSNYGYTF	NA	TRBV7-9	TRBJ1-2	NA
TGTGCCAGCAGCGTAGTGTCCGGGGGACCTTTCAATGAGCAGTTCTTC	CASSVVSGGPFNEQFF	once	TRBV9	TRBJ2-1	NA
TGTGCCAGCAGCGACGGGACAGGGGTTGGCGGGGAGCTGTTTTTT	CASSDGTGVGGELFF	few	TRBV5-5	TRBJ2-2	TRBD1
TGTGCCATTAAAGGCGGGGGGCCTAGCGGGGAGCTGTTTTTT	CAIKGGGPSGELFF	NA	TRBV10-3	TRBJ2-2	TRBD2
TGTGCGGTAGCCGGGAGGAGTCTTTTCGGGGAGCTGTTTTTT	CAVAGRSLFGELFF	once	TRBV28	TRBJ2-2	TRBD2